Listed below are T cell receptor beta chains from one sample, sequenced in a study of circulating and synovial CD4+ cells in juvenile arthritis. Repertoires were generated with immunoSEQ multiplex PCR, while TCRdb's copy carries only in-frame clones and drops some. The sample yields around 14,000 clones, around 80% seen once. Sequenced sample: CD4+ T cells from synovial fluid. These receptors all come from a human patient with juvenile idiopathic arthritis. Some clones in this sample may be carry-over from other donors' samples. Each CDR3 is given with its conserved first and last residue. Each record gives: CDR3 protein, CDR3 DNA, V gene, D gene, J gene. A D gene is named only where the DNA matches it firmly.

CDR3: CASSEAGTGTTEAFF; DNA: TGTGCCAGCAGTGAAGCTGGGACAGGGACCACTGAAGCTTTCTTT; V: TRBV6-1; D: TRBD1; J: TRBJ1-1
CDR3: CASGEVRETQYF; DNA: TGCGCCAGCGGCGAGGTGAGGGAGACCCAGTACTTC; V: TRBV10-2; D: .; J: TRBJ2-5
CDR3: CASSAGTYEQYF; DNA: TGTGCCAGCAGCGCAGGGACCTACGAGCAGTACTTC; V: TRBV2; D: .; J: TRBJ2-7
CDR3: CAISSTRDRKEAFF; DNA: TGTGCCATTTCGAGCACGAGGGACAGAAAAGAAGCTTTCTTT; V: TRBV10-3; D: TRBD1; J: TRBJ1-1
CDR3: CAISDLQGFRGHTF; DNA: TGTGCCATCAGCGACTTACAGGGGTTTCGTGGCCACACCTTC; V: TRBV10-3; D: TRBD1; J: TRBJ1-2
CDR3: CASRPEGETQYF; DNA: TGTGCCAGCAGACCGGAGGGAGAGACCCAGTACTTC; V: TRBV7-2; D: .; J: TRBJ2-5
CDR3: CATSRGGQGAVNSPLHF; DNA: TGTGCCACCAGCAGAGGGGGACAGGGGGCGGTTAATTCACCCCTCCACTTT; V: TRBV15; D: TRBD1; J: TRBJ1-6
CDR3: CASSPWASPTLSTDTQYF; DNA: TGTGCCAGCTCACCATGGGCGTCTCCAACCCTTAGCACAGATACGCAGTATTTT; V: TRBV18; D: .; J: TRBJ2-3
CDR3: CASSQVEGDSNTIYF; DNA: TGTGCCAGCAGCCAAGTGGAGGGAGACAGCAACACCATATATTTT; V: TRBV4-2; D: .; J: TRBJ1-3
CDR3: CASSLAGTTYEQYF; DNA: TGCGCCAGCAGCTTGGCAGGGACAACCTACGAGCAGTACTTC; V: TRBV5-1; D: .; J: TRBJ2-7
CDR3: CASSLGRGVGELFF; DNA: TGCGCCAGCAGCTTGGGCAGGGGAGTCGGGGAGCTGTTTTTT; V: TRBV5-1; D: .; J: TRBJ2-2
CDR3: CASSVVGRGTEAFF; DNA: TGTGCCAGCAGCGTGGTGGGAAGGGGTACTGAAGCTTTCTTT; V: TRBV9; D: .; J: TRBJ1-1
CDR3: CASSFTGGTSGKLFF; DNA: TGTGCCAGCAGTTTTACAGGGGGCACGTCTGGAAAACTGTTTTTT; V: TRBV27; D: TRBD1; J: TRBJ1-4